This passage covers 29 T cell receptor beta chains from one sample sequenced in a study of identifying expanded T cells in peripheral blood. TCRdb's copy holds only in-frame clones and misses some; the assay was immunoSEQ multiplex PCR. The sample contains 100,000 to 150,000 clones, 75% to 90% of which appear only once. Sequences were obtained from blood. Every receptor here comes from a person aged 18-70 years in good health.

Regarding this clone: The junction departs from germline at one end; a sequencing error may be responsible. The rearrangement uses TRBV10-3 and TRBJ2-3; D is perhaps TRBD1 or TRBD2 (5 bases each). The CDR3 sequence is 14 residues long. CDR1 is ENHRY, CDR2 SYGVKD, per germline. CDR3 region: CAIKEIGTTDTQYF. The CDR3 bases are TGTGCAATCAAGGAGATAGGGACCACAGATACGCAGTATTTT.

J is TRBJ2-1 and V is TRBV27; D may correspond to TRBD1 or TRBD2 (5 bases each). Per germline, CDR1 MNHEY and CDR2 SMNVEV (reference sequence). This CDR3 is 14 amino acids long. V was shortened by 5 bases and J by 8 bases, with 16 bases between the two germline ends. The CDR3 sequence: CASSLRDPRDEQFF. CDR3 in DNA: TGTGCCAGCAGTCTAAGGGACCCTCGGGATGAGCAGTTCTTC.

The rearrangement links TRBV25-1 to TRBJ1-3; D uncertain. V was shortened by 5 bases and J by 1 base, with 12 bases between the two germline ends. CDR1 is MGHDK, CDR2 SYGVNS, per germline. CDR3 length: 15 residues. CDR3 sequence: CASSPERTSGNTIYF. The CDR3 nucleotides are TGTGCCAGCAGTCCGGAGCGAACATCTGGAAACACCATATATTTT.

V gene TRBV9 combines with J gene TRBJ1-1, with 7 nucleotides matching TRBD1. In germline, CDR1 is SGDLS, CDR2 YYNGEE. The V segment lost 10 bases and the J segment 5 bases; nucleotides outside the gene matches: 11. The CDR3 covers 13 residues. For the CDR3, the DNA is TGTGCCTGGGGGGGGACAGACAATACTGAAGCTTTCTTT. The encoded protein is CAWGGTDNTEAFF.

Here the CDR3 DNA reads TGCAGCGTTGAAGGACAGGGACACTATGGCTACACCTTC. This gives the protein CSVEGQGHYGYTF. This chain uses TRBV29-1 with TRBJ1-2, with 7 bases aligning to TRBD1. The CDR3 totals 13 residues. Germline V CDR1 and CDR2: SQVTM, ANQGSEA. J gave up 3 bases and V 1 base, and 2 bases lay outside the gene matches.

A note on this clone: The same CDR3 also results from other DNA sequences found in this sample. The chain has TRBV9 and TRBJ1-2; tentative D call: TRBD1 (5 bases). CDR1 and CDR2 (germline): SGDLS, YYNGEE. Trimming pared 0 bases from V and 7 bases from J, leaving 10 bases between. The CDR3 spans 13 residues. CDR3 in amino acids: CASSVEGSGGYTF. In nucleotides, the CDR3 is TGTGCCAGCAGCGTAGAGGGGTCGGGTGGCTACACCTTC.

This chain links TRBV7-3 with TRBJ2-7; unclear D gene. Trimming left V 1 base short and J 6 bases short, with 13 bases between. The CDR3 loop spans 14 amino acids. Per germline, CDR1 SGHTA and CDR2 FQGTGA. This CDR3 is CASSLNEPWFEQYF. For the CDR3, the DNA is TGTGCCAGCAGCTTAAACGAGCCATGGTTCGAGCAGTACTTC.

CDR3 sequence: CASSQAPRRGMHNEQFF. In nucleotides, the CDR3 is TGTGCCAGCAGCCAAGCCCCTCGGAGGGGAATGCACAATGAGCAGTTCTTC. The gene calls are TRBV4-2 and TRBJ2-1; D may be TRBD2 (6 bases). V was cut by 1 base and J by 5 bases, with 18 bases left in between. The CDR3 covers 17 residues. CDR1 and CDR2 from the germline V gene are LGHNA and YNFKEQ.

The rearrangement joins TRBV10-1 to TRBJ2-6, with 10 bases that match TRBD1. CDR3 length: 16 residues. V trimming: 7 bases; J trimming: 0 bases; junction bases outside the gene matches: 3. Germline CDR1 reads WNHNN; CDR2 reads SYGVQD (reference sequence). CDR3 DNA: TGCGCCAGCATTCGGGACAGGGGCTCTGGGGCCAACGTCCTGACTTTC. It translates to CASIRDRGSGANVLTF.

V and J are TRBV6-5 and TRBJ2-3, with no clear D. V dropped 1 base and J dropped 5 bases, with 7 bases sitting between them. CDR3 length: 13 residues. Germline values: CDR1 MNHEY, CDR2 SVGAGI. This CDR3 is CASSYYFRDTQYF. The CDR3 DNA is TGTGCCAGCAGTTACTACTTCCGAGATACGCAGTATTTT.

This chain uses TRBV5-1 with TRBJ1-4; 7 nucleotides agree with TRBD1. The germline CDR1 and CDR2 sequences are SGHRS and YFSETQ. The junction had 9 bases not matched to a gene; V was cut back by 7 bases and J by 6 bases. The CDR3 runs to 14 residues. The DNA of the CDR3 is TGCGCCAGCGGACGAACAGGGGTTGATGAAAAACTGTTTTTT. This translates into CASGRTGVDEKLFF.

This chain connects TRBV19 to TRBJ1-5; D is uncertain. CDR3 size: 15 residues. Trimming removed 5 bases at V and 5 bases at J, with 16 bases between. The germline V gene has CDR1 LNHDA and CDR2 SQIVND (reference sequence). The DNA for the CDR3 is TGTGCCAGTAGTGCTTCAGAGACATTGGATCAGCCCCAGCATTTT. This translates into CASSASETLDQPQHF.

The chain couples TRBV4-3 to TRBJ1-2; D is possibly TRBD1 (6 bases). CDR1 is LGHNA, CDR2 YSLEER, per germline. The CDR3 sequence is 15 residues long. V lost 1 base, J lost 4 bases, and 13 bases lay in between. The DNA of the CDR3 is TGCGCCAGCAGCCAAGCCGACAGGTTTCGCTATGGCTACACCTTC. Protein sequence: CASSQADRFRYGYTF.

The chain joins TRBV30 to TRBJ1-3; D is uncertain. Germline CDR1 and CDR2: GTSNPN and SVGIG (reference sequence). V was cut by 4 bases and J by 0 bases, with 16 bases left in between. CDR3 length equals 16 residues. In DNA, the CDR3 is TGTGCCTGGATCCCCCGTGGGCAAAGCTCTGGAAACACCATATATTTT. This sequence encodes CAWIPRGQSSGNTIYF.

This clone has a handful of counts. The CDR3 DNA follows: TGTGCCAGTCACAGTGGAAACACCATATATTTT. It is translated as CASHSGNTIYF. The rearrangement links TRBV2 to TRBJ1-3; D not resolved. CDR1 is SNHLY and CDR2 is FYNNEI in the germline V gene. This CDR3 region has 11 residues. The V end lost 9 bases, the J end lost 3 bases, and 6 bases lay between the germline ends.

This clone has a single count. CDR3 protein: CAISESGGTDTQYF. The CDR3 coding sequence is TGTGCCATCAGTGAGTCTGGGGGGACAGATACGCAGTATTTT. The genes are TRBV10-3 and TRBJ2-3; perhaps TRBD2 as D (6 bases). V gave up 0 bases and J gave up 3 bases, with 7 bases separating them. Germline V gene sequence: CDR1 ENHRY, CDR2 SYGVKD. The length of the CDR3 is 14 residues.

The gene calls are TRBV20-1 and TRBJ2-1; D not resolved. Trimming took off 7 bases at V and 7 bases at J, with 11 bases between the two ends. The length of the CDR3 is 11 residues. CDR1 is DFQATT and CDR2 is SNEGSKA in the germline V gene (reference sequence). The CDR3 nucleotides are TGCAGTGTATACAGTACAAATGAGCAGTTCTTC. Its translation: CSVYSTNEQFF.

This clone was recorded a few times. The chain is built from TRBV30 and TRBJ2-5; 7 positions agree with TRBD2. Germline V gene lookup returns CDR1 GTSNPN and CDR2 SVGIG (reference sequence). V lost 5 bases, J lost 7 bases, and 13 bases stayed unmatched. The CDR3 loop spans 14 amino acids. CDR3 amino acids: CAWGLEGGVATQYF. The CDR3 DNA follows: TGTGCCTGGGGACTTGAGGGAGGGGTGGCGACCCAGTACTTC.

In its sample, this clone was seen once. CDR3 sequence (DNA): TGTGCCAGCAGCGTAGCTGGGGGGGCACAAGAGACCCAGTACTTC. This encodes CASSVAGGAQETQYF. The chain employs TRBV9 and TRBJ2-5, with a possible D match to TRBD2 (7 bases). This CDR3 has 15 amino acids. Germline lookup yields CDR1 SGDLS and CDR2 YYNGEE. The V end was cut by 0 bases, the J end by 2 bases, with 11 bases between.

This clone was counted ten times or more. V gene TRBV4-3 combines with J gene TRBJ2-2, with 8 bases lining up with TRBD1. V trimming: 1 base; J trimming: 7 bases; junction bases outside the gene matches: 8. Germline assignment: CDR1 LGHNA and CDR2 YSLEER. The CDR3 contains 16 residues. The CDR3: CASSQGHQGAIGELFF. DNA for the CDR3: TGCGCCAGCAGCCAAGGTCACCAGGGGGCGATCGGGGAGCTGTTTTTT.

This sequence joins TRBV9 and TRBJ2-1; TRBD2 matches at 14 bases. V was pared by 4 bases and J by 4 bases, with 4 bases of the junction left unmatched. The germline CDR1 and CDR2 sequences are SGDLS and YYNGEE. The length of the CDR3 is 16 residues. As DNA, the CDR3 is TGTGCCAGCAGCCCCCGACTAGCGGGAGGGTACAATGAGCAGTTCTTC. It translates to CASSPRLAGGYNEQFF.

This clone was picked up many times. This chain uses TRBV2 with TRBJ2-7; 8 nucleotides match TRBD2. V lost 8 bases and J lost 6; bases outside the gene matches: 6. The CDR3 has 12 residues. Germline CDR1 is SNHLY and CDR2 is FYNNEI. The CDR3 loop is CASGTSVAEQYF. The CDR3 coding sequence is TGTGCCAGCGGGACTAGTGTCGCCGAGCAGTACTTC.

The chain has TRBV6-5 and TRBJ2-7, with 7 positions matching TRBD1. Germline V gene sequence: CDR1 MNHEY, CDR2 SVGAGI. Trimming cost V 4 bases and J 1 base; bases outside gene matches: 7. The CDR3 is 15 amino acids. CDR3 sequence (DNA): TGTGCCAGCAGTTTTTTCTCAGGGGGTTCCTACGAGCAGTACTTC. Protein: CASSFFSGGSYEQYF.

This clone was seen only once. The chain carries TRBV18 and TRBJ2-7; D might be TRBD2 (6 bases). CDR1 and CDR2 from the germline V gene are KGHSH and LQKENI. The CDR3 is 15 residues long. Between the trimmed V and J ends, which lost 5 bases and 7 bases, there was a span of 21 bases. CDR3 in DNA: TGTGCCAGCTCATCGGGAGCGGTAGAGCCAAGGGAGCAGTACTTC. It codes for CASSSGAVEPREQYF.

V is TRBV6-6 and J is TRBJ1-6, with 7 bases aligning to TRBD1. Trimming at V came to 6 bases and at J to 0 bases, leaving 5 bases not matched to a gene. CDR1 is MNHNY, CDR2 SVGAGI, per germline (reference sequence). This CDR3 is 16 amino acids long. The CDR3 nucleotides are TGTGCCAGCAGGGATACAGGGGTCTCCTATAATTCACCCCTCCACTTT. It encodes CASRDTGVSYNSPLHF.

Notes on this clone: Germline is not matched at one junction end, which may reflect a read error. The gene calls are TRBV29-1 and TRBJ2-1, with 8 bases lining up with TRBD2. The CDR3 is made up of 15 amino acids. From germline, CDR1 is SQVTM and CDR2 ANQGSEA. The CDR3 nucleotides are TGCAGCGCTGAACCGGGGGGGGACTCTTACAATGAGCAGTTCTTC. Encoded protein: CSAEPGGDSYNEQFF.

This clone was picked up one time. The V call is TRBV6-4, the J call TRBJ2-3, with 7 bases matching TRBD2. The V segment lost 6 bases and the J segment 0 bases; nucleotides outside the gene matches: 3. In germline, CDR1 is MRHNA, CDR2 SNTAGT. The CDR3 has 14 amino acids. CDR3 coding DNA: TGTGCCAGCAGGGCGGGGGAAAGCACAGATACGCAGTATTTT. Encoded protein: CASRAGESTDTQYF.

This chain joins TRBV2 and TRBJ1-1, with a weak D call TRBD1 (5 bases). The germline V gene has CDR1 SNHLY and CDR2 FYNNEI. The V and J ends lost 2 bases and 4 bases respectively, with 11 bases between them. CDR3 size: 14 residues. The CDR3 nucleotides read TGTGCCAGCAGTGAACTCTCAGGGACCACTGAAGCTTTCTTT. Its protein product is CASSELSGTTEAFF.

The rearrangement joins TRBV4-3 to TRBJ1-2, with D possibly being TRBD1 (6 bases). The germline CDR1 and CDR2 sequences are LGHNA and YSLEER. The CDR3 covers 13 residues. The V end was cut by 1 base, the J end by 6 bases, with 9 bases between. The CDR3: CASSQGGTHGYTF. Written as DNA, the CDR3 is TGCGCCAGCAGCCAAGGAGGGACACATGGCTACACCTTC.